The 2 T cell receptor beta chains presented below share a single source sample, sequenced in a study of T cells after yellow fever vaccination. TCRdb reprocessed the 5' RACE reads via MiXCR and lists one record per CDR3 protein. Among about 500,000 distinct CDR3 sequences listed, roughly a sixth were seen once. The specimen comprised PBMCs, sampled 4 to 6 days after the first yellow fever vaccination. The receptor set was obtained from a man aged 18 to 29 who received the YFV17D yellow fever vaccine.

This chain connects TRBV12-3 or TRBV12-4 to TRBJ1-6; D ambiguous. V gave up 8 bases and J gave up 10 bases, with 9 bases separating them. This CDR3 has 11 amino acids. CDR3 bases: TGTGCCAGCCCCCAGCGGTCACCCCTCCACTTT. Its translation is CASPQRSPLHF.

The chain has TRBV20-1 and TRBJ2-7; 7 positions match TRBD2. Germline-derived CDR1 and CDR2 are DFQATT and SNEGSKA (reference sequence). The CDR3 covers 15 residues. V was clipped by 6 bases and J by 0 bases; unmatched bases: 11. This chain's CDR3 is CSADAGRGYSYEQYF. DNA for the CDR3: TGCAGTGCCGACGCTGGGCGGGGGTACTCCTACGAGCAGTACTTC.